This T cell receptor beta chain was sequenced in a study of a mutant IDH1 vaccine in newly diagnosed glioma. Study as a whole: Mean patient age was around 40 years; approximately 62% were male and around 38% female. The earlier regimen, radiotherapy, temozolomide, or both, was most often both. Study-wide results and caveats: Pseudoprogression seemed unrelated to changes in top peripheral T cell clonotypes.

Data came from immunoSEQ multiplex PCR; TCRdb stores just in-frame clones and leaves some out. Of tens of thousands of clones in the sample, about four fifths were seen once. Points on this clone: The antigen remains undetermined.

Trimming stripped 6 bases from V and 7 bases from J, with 18 bases between. Germline V CDR1 and CDR2: SQVTM, ANQGSEA. This CDR3 region has 14 residues. Time point indicated: baseline, week 1 (first vaccination visit). Treatment denoted: pre-vaccination baseline after standard-of-care therapy. Donor tumors were new WHO grade 3 or 4 IDH1-mutant, ATRX-lost astrocytomas. The chain recombines TRBV29-1 with TRBJ2-2, with D perhaps TRBD2 (6 bases). This specimen was PBMCs, taken from a glioma patient treated with radiotherapy, temozolomide or both. The TCR was taken from a woman between 45 and 60 years old with glioma. The CDR3 coding sequence is TGCAGCGTCGGCGGGGCAGGAACAGACGGGGAGCTGTTTTTT. Its protein is CSVGGAGTDGELFF.